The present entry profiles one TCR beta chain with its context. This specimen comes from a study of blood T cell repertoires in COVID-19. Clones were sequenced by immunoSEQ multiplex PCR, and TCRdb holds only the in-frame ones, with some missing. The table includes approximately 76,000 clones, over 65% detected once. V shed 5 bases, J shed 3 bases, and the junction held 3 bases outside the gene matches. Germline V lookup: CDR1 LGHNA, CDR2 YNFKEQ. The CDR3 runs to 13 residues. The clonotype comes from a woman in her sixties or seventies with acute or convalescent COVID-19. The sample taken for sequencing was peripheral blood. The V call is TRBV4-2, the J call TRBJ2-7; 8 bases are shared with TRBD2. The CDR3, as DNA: TGTGCCAGCAGCTCCGGGGGGGTCTACGAGCAGTACTTC. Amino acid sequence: CASSSGGVYEQYF.